This TCR beta chain comes out of a study of shared T cell receptors in the human thymus. CDR1 and CDR2 from the germline V gene are MGHRA and YSYEKL. The ends lost 1 base at V and 3 bases at J; junction bases unmatched: 5. This CDR3 has 18 residues. TCRdb's table, derived via immunoSEQ multiplex PCR, lists solely in-frame clones and lacks some. Of 450,000 to 650,000 clones in the sample, 70% to 80% are singletons; the top ten hold about 0.014%. This sample also appeared in a second study, on human thymus T cells.

The gene calls are TRBV4-1 and TRBJ2-3; TRBD2 agrees at 15 bases. Material for sequencing was thymocytes. The receptor was derived from a boy in the first two years of life with a congenital heart defect. CDR3 in amino acids: CASSQVTGLAGGTDTQYF. The CDR3 nucleotides are TGCGCCAGCAGCCAAGTAACTGGACTAGCGGGAGGGACAGATACGCAGTATTTT.